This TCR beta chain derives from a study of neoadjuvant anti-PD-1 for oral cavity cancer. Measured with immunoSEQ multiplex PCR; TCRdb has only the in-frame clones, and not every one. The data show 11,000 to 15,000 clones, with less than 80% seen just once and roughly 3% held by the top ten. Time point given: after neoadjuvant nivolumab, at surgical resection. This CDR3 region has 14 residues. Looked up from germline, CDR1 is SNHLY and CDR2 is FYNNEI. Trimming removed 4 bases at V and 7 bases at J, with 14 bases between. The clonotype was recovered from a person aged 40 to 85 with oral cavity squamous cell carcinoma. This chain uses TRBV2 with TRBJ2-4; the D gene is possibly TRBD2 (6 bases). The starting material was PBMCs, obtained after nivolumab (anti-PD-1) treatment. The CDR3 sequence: CASSGDSVGNIQYF. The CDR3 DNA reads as TGTGCCAGCAGTGGGGACTCGGTGGGGAACATTCAGTACTTC.